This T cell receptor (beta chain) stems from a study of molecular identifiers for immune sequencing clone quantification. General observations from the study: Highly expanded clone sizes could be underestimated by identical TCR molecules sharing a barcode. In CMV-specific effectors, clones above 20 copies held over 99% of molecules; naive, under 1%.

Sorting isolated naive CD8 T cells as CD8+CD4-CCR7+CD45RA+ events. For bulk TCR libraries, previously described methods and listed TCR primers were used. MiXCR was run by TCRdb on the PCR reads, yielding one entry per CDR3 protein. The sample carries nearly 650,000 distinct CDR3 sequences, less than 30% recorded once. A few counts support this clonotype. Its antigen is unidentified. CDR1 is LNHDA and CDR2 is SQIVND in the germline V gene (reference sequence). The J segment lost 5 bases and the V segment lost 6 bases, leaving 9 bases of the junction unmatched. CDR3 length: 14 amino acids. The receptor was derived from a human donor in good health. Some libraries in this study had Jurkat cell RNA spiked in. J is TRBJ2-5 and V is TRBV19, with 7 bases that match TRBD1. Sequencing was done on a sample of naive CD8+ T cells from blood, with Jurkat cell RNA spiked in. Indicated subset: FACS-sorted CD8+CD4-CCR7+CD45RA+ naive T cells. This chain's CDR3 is CASSTSTGRETQYF. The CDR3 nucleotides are TGTGCCAGTAGCACATCGACAGGGCGGGAGACCCAGTACTTC. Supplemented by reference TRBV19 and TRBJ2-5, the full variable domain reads DGGITQSPKYLFRKEGQNVTLSCEQNLNHDAMYWYRQDPGQGLRLIYYSQIVNDFQKGDIAEGYSVSREKKESFPLTVTSAQKNPTAFYLCASSTSTGRETQYFGPGTRLLVL.